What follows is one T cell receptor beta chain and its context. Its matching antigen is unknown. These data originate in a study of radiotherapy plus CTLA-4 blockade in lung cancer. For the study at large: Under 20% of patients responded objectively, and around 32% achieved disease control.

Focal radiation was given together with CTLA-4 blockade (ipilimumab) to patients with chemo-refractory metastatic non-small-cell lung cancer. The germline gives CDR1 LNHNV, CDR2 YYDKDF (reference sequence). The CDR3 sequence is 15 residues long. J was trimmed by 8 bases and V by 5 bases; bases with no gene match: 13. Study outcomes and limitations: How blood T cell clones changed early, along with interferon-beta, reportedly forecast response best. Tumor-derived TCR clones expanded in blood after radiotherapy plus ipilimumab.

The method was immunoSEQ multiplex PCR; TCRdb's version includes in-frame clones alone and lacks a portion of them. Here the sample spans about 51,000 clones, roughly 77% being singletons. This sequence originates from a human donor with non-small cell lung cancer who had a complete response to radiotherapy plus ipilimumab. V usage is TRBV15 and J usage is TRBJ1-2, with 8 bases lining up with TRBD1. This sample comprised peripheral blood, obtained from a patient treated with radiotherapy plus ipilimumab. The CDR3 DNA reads TGTGCCACCAGCCGGGGACAGGAGGTCGGTGGCGGCTACACCTTC. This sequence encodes CATSRGQEVGGGYTF.